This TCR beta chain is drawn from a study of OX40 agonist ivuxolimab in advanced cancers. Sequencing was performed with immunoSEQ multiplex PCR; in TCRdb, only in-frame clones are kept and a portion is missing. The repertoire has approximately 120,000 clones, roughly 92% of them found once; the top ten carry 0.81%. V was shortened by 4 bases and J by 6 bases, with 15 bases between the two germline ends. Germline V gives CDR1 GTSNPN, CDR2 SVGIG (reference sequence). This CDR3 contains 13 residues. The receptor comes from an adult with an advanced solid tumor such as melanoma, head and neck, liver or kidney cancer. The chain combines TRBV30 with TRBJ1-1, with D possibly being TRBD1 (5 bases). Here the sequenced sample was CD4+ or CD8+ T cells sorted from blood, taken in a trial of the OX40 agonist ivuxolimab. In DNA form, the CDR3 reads TGTGCCTGGATCCCAGGCAGGGTAGCTGAAGCTTTCTTT. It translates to CAWIPGRVAEAFF.